The 7 T cell receptor beta chains in this list originate from one sample, sequenced in a study of shared clonotypes between healthy human individuals. Clones were read by immunoSEQ multiplex PCR, and TCRdb kept only the in-frame ones, dropping some. The table shows about 2,200,000 clones, with 85% to 95% occurring only once. Naive CD8 cells comprised CD45RO-negative, CCR7-positively selected cells, excluding terminally differentiated effector memory CD45RA+ cells. The specimen sequenced was naive CD8+ T cells from PBMCs. These receptor sequences come from a man younger than 30 in good health. Some clones in this sample may be carry-over from other donors' samples.

The V and J genes are TRBV14 and TRBJ1-3; TRBD1 matches 10 bases. The V segment lost 4 bases and the J segment 0 bases; nucleotides outside the gene matches: 15. The CDR3 contains 20 residues. Germline V gives CDR1 SGHDN, CDR2 FVKESK. CDR3 protein: CASSRYFLGQGDSSGNTIYF. CDR3 in DNA: TGTGCCAGCAGCCGCTATTTTCTAGGACAGGGGGATTCCTCTGGAAACACCATATATTTT.

The chain carries TRBV7-9 and TRBJ2-7, with 8 nucleotides matching TRBD1. Germline-derived CDR1 and CDR2 are SEHNR and FQNEAQ (reference sequence). V dropped 7 bases and J dropped 6; count of bases not matched to a gene: 11. This CDR3 contains 14 residues. The CDR3 reads CASTSQGGVSEQYF. Here the CDR3 DNA reads TGTGCCAGCACCTCACAGGGGGGAGTTTCCGAGCAGTACTTC.

The chain has TRBV2 and TRBJ2-7; a possible D gene is TRBD1 (6 bases). This CDR3 has 15 residues. Between the trimmed V and J ends, which lost 3 bases and 1 base, there was a span of 13 bases. Germline V lookup: CDR1 SNHLY, CDR2 FYNNEI. The CDR3 loop is CASSDRTVSSYEQYF. The CDR3 nucleotides are TGTGCCAGCAGTGATCGGACAGTTTCTTCCTACGAGCAGTACTTC.

This chain connects TRBV7-9 to TRBJ2-3, with 12 bases matching TRBD2. Germline CDR1 SEHNR, CDR2 FQNEAQ (reference sequence). Germline trimming cut 5 bases from V and 3 bases from J; bases unmatched to any gene: 6. This CDR3 has 16 amino acids. The CDR3 region is CASSGGLAGITDTQYF. Here the CDR3 DNA reads TGTGCCAGCAGCGGCGGACTAGCGGGGATAACAGATACGCAGTATTTT. The complete variable domain, with remaining parts taken from reference TRBV7-9 and TRBJ2-3, reads DTGVSQNPRHKITKRGQNVTFRCDPISEHNRLYWYRQTLGQGPEFLTYFQNEAQLEKSRLLSDRFSAERPKGSFSTLEIQRTEQGDSAMYLCASSGGLAGITDTQYFGPGTRLTVL.

The chain couples TRBV28 to TRBJ2-1; 11 bases line up with TRBD2. J gave up 7 bases and V 6 bases, and 8 bases lay outside the gene matches. Germline V gene lookup returns CDR1 MDHEN and CDR2 SYDVKM. This CDR3 has 15 amino acids. CDR3 region: CASSPLAGVSNEQFF. The DNA for the CDR3 is TGTGCCAGCAGCCCACTAGCGGGAGTATCAAATGAGCAGTTCTTC.

J is TRBJ2-1 and V is TRBV7-9; 10 bases map to TRBD2. Germline lookup yields CDR1 SEHNR and CDR2 FQNEAQ (reference sequence). This CDR3 is built from 18 residues. The trim removed 1 base at V and 3 bases at J, leaving 9 bases unmatched. The CDR3 loop is CASSLEGLAGDNYNEQFF. Here the CDR3 DNA reads TGTGCCAGCAGCTTAGAGGGTCTAGCGGGAGACAACTACAATGAGCAGTTCTTC.

This rearrangement joins TRBV27 to TRBJ2-5, with 9 bases that match TRBD1. Germline CDR1 is MNHEY and CDR2 is SMNVEV (reference sequence). The CDR3 has 15 residues. Unmatched junction bases numbered 10, after V lost 6 bases and J lost 5 bases. The CDR3 region has the DNA TGTGCCAGCAGGACCGGGACAGGGATTGGGGAGACCCAGTACTTC. This codes for CASRTGTGIGETQYF.